Listed below are T cell receptor beta chains from one sample, sequenced in a study of T-cell reconstitution after alpha-beta-depleted transplantation in children. Each CDR3 protein gets one entry after TCRdb re-called the PCR reads with MiXCR. The table records some 300,000 distinct CDR3 sequences, over 9% of them present only once. The sample consisted of PBMCs, taken before TCRalphabeta/CD19-depleted stem cell transplant. Every receptor here comes from a boy under three years old with acute myeloid leukemia, due to receive a stem cell transplant. CDR3s include the opening cysteine and the closing phenylalanine or tryptophan. D genes are given only for firm matches. Clone size, where shown, is once, few, many, or a class for clones that have expanded.

clone size	V gene	CDR3 length	J gene	D gene	CDR3 protein	CDR3 DNA
few	TRBV28	19	TRBJ2-3	TRBD2	CASSKLGLAVHSSTDTQYF	TGTGCCAGCAGTAAACTCGGACTAGCGGTCCATTCTAGCACAGATACGCAGTATTTT
few	TRBV28	18	TRBJ2-6	.	CASSFPDITYSGANVLTF	TGTGCCAGCAGTTTCCCGGACATTACCTACTCTGGGGCCAACGTCCTGACTTTC
many	TRBV2	18	TRBJ2-5	TRBD1	CASSERMMDRGLQETQYF	TGTGCCAGCAGTGAGCGTATGATGGACAGGGGGCTCCAAGAGACCCAGTACTTC
many	TRBV6-1	15	TRBJ2-1	TRBD2	CASTLGLAGGWGKFF	TGTGCCAGCACCCTCGGACTAGCGGGAGGGTGGGGAAAGTTCTTC
few	TRBV20-1	15	TRBJ2-2	TRBD1	CSARKAGGRTGELFF	TGCAGTGCTAGAAAAGCAGGGGGTCGAACCGGGGAGCTGTTTTTT
many	TRBV5-8	14	TRBJ2-5	.	CASSLGDGLETQYF	TGTGCCAGCAGCTTGGGGGATGGGCTGGAGACCCAGTACTTC
many	TRBV12-3/TRBV12-4	18	TRBJ2-3	.	CASSLFFNPTPSTDTQYF	TGTGCCAGCAGTCTCTTTTTTAACCCTACTCCTAGCACAGATACGCAGTATTTT
many	TRBV20-1	17	TRBJ2-1	TRBD2	CSARDRLAGEVWNEQFF	TGCAGTGCTAGAGATAGGCTAGCGGGAGAAGTCTGGAATGAGCAGTTCTTC
.	TRBV18	16	TRBJ1-4	TRBD1	CASSPIQPGQLEKLFF	TGTGCCAGCTCACCCATCCAGCCGGGACAGCTCGAAAAACTGTTTTTT
many	TRBV28	16	TRBJ2-7	TRBD1	CASSSGTGGLSYEQYF	TGTGCCAGCAGTTCCGGGACAGGGGGCTTGTCCTACGAGCAGTACTTC
few	TRBV3-1	15	TRBJ2-5	TRBD1	CASSHQQGPQETQYF	TGTGCCAGCAGCCACCAACAGGGGCCCCAAGAGACCCAGTACTTC
few	TRBV7-2	13	TRBJ2-7	.	CASSLWRGQEQYF	TGTGCCAGCAGCTTATGGCGGGGGCAAGAGCAGTACTTC
few	TRBV5-5	16	TRBJ2-1	TRBD2	CASSLVGAGGRNEQFF	TGTGCCAGCAGCTTGGTAGGGGCGGGAGGGCGCAATGAGCAGTTCTTC
many	TRBV7-2	16	TRBJ2-1	.	CASSLYLIQGLNEQFF	TGTGCCAGCAGCCTTTACTTAATTCAGGGCCTCAATGAGCAGTTCTTC
many	TRBV12-3/TRBV12-4	13	TRBJ1-3	.	CASSFGTGNTIYF	TGTGCCAGCAGTTTCGGGACAGGAAACACCATATATTTT
.	TRBV28	13	TRBJ1-2	.	CASSFSGQNGYTF	TGTGCCAGCAGTTTTTCTGGACAGAATGGCTACACCTTC
.	TRBV28	17	TRBJ2-6	.	CASSWVGVWVGANVLTF	TGTGCCAGCAGTTGGGTCGGGGTGTGGGTTGGGGCCAACGTCCTGACTTTC
many	TRBV4-3	14	TRBJ2-5	.	CASSQGGSKETQYF	TGCGCCAGCAGCCAGGGAGGCAGTAAAGAGACCCAGTACTTC
.	TRBV12-5	15	TRBJ2-7	.	CASGLEDGRAYEQYF	TGTGCTAGTGGTTTGGAGGACGGGAGAGCCTACGAGCAGTACTTC
many	TRBV5-1	15	TRBJ2-1	TRBD2	CASSLSSGGYNEQFF	TGCGCCAGCAGCTTGTCAAGCGGGGGTTACAATGAGCAGTTCTTC
many	TRBV3-1	15	TRBJ2-3	.	CASSQDPGGTDTQYF	TGTGCCAGCAGCCAAGATCCTGGGGGCACAGATACGCAGTATTTT
.	TRBV19	14	TRBJ2-6	.	CASSRTDGANVLTF	TGTGCCAGTAGTAGGACAGATGGGGCCAACGTCCTGACTTTC
many	TRBV3-1	15	TRBJ2-3	TRBD2	CASSRGLAGGGTQYF	TGTGCCAGCAGCCGCGGACTAGCGGGGGGCGGGACGCAGTATTTT
.	TRBV5-1	15	TRBJ2-7	TRBD2	CASSSREGSSYEQYF	TGCGCCAGCAGCTCACGGGAGGGCAGCTCCTACGAGCAGTACTTC